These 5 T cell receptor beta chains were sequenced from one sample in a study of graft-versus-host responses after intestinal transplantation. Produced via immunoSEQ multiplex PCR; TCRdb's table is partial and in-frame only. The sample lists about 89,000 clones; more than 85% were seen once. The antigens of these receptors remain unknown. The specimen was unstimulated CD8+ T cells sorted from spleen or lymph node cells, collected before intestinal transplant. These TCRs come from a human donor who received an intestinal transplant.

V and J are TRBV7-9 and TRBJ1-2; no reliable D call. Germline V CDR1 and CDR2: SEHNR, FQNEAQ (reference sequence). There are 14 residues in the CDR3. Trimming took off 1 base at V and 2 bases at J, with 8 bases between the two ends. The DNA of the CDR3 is TGTGCCAGCAGCTTAGTTTCAGAAAACTATGGCTACACCTTC. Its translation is CASSLVSENYGYTF.

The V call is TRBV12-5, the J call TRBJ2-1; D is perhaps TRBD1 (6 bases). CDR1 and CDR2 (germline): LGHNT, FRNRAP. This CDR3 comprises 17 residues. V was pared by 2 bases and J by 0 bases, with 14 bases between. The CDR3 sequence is CASGLPWTVRSYNEQFF. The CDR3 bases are TGTGCTAGTGGTTTGCCTTGGACAGTCCGCTCCTACAATGAGCAGTTCTTC.

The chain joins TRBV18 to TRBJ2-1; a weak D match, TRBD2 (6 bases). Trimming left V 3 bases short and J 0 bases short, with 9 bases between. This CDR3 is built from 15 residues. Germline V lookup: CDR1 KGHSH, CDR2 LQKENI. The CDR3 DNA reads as TGTGCCAGCTCACCGGGGGGTAGCTCCTACAATGAGCAGTTCTTC. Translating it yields CASSPGGSSYNEQFF.

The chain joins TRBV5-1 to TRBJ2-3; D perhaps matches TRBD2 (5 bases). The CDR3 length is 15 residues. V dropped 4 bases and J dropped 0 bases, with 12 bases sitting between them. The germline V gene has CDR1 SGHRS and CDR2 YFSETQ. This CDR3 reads CASSPGRTSTDTQYF. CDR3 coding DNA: TGCGCCAGCAGCCCCGGCAGGACTAGCACAGATACGCAGTATTTT.

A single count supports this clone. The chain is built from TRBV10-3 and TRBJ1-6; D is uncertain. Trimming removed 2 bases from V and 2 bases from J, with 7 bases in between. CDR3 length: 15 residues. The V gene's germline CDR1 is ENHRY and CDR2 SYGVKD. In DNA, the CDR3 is TGTGCCATCAGTGAGGCGGGAGCCTATAATTCACCCCTCCACTTT. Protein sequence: CAISEAGAYNSPLHF.